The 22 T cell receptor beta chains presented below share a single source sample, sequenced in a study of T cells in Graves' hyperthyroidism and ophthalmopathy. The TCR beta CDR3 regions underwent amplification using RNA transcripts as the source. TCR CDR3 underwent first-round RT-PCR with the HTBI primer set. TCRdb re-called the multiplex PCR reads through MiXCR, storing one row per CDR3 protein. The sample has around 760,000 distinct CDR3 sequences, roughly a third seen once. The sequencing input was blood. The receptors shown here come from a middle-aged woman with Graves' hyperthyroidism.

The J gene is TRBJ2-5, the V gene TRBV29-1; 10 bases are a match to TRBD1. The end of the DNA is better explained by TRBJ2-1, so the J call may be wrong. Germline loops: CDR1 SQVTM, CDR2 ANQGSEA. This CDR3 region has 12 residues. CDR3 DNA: TGCAGCGTTGGGGACAGGGGTAATGAGCAGTTCTTC. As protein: CSVGDRGNEQFF.

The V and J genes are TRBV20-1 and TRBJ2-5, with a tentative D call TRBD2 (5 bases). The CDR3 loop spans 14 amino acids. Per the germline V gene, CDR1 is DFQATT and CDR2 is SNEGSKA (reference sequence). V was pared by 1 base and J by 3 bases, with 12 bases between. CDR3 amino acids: CSARVPTGKETQYF. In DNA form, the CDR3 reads TGCAGTGCTAGAGTTCCAACGGGGAAAGAGACCCAGTACTTC.

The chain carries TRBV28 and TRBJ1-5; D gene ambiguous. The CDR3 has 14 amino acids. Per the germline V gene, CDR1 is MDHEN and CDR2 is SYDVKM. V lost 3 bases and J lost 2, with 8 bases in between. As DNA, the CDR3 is TGTGCCAGCAGTTTGGAAAGAGGCAATCAGCCCCAGCATTTT. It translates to CASSLERGNQPQHF.

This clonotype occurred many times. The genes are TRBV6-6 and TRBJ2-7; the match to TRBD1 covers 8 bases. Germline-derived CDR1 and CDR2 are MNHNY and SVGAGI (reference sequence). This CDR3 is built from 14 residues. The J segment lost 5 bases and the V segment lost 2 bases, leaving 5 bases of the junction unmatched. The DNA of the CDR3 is TGTGCCAGCAGTTACGGGACAGGTCACGACGAGCAGTACTTC. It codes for CASSYGTGHDEQYF.

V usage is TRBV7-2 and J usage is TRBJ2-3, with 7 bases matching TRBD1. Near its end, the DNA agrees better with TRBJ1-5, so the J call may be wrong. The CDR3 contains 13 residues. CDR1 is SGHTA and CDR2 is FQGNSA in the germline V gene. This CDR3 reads CASSFEGANTQHF. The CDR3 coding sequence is TGTGCCAGCAGCTTTGAGGGGGCGAATACGCAGCATTTT.

CDR3 DNA: TGTGCCAGCAGCTTGGATGGGACAGGGGTGAACTACGAGCAGTACTTC. Translation: CASSLDGTGVNYEQYF. The rearrangement links TRBV5-5 to TRBJ2-7; TRBD1 matches 10 bases. The CDR3 sequence is 16 residues long. J gave up 3 bases and V 0 bases, and 6 bases lay outside the gene matches. Germline V gene data show CDR1 as SGHKS and CDR2 as YYEKEE (reference sequence). Full variable domain (missing parts from reference TRBV5-5 and TRBJ2-7): DAGVTQSPTHLIKTRGQQVTLRCSPISGHKSVSWYQQVLGQGPQFIFQYYEKEERGRGNFPDRFSARQFPNYSSELNVNALLLGDSALYLCASSLDGTGVNYEQYFGPGTRLTVT.

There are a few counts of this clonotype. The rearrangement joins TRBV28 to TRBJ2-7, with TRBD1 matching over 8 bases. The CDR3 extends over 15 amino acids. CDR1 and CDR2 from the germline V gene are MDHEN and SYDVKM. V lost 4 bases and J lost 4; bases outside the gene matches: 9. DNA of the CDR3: TGTGCCAGCAGTTCCGGGACAGGATATCGGTACGAGCAGTACTTC. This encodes CASSSGTGYRYEQYF.

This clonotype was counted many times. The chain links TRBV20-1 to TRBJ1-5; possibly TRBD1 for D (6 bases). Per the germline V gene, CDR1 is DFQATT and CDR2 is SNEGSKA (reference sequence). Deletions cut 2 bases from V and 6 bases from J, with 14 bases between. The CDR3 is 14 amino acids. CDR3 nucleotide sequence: TGCAGTGCTAGAAGACTCCAAGGGGGTCAGCCCCAGCATTTT. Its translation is CSARRLQGGQPQHF.

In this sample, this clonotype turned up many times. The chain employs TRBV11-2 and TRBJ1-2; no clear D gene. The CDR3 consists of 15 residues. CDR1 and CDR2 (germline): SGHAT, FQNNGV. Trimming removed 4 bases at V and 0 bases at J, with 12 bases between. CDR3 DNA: TGTGCCAGCAGCTCCTCATCGGGTCCTAACTATGGCTACACCTTC. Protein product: CASSSSSGPNYGYTF. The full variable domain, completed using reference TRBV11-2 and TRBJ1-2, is EAGVAQSPRYKIIEKRQSVAFWCNPISGHATLYWYQQILGQGPKLLIQFQNNGVVDDSQLPKDRFSAERLKGVDSTLKIQPAKLEDSAVYLCASSSSSGPNYGYTFGSGTRLTVV.

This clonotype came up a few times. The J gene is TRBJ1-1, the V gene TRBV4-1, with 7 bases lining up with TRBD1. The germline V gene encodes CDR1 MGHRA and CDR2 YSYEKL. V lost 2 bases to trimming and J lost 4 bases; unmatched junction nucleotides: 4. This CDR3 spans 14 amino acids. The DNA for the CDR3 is TGCGCCAGCAGCCAACCAGGGGGGGGCACTGAAGCTTTCTTT. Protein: CASSQPGGGTEAFF.

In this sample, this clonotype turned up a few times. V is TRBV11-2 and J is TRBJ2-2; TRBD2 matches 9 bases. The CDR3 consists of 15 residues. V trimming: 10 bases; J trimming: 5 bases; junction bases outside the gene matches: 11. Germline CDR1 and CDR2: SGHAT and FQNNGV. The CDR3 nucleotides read TGTGCCACCATTGGTTCTGGACTAGCGACCGGGGAGCTGTTTTTT. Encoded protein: CATIGSGLATGELFF.

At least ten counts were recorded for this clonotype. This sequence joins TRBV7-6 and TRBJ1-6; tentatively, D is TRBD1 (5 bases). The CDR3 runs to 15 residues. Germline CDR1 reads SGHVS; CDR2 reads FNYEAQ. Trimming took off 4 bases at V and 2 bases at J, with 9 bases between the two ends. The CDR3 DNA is TGTGCCAGCAGCTCGACGGGACCCTATAATTCACCCCTCCACTTT. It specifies CASSSTGPYNSPLHF.

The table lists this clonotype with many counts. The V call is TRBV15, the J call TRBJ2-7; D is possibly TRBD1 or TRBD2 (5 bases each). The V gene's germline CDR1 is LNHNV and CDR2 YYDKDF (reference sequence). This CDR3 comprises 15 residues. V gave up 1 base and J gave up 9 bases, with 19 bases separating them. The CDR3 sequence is CATSRGIRERIRQYF. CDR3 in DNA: TGTGCCACCAGCAGAGGAATCAGGGAGAGAATCCGGCAGTACTTC.

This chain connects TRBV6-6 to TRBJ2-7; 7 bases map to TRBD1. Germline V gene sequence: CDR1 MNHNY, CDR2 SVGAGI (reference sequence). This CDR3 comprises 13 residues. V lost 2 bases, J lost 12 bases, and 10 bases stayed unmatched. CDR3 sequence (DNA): TGTGCCAGCAGTTACACCGACAGGGCCTCTCTGTACTTC. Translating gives CASSYTDRASLYF.

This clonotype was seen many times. CDR3 DNA: TGTGCCACCGCAAAACAGCAGGGGAAAGGGGGGGCCAACGTCCTGACTTTC. The encoded protein is CATAKQQGKGGANVLTF. V usage is TRBV19 and J usage is TRBJ2-6; TRBD1 might be the D (6 bases). Germline V gives CDR1 LNHDA, CDR2 SQIVND (reference sequence). The CDR3 is made up of 17 amino acids. Trimming stripped 10 bases from V and 4 bases from J, with 23 bases between.

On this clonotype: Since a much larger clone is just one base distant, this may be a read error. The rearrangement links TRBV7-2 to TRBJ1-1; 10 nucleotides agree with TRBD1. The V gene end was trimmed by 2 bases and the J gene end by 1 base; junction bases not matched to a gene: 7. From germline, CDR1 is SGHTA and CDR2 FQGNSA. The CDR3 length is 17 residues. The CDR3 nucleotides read TGTGCCAGCAGCTTAACGGGACAGGGGACGAGGAACACTGAAGCTTTCTTT. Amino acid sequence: CASSLTGQGTRNTEAFF.

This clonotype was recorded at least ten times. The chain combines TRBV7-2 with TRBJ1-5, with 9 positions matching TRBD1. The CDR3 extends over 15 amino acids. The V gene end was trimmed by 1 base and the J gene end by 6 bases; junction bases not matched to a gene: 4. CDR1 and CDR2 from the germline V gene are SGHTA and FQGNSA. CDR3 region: CASSLVGTGSQPQHF. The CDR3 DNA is TGTGCCAGCAGCTTAGTAGGGACAGGGTCTCAGCCCCAGCATTTT.

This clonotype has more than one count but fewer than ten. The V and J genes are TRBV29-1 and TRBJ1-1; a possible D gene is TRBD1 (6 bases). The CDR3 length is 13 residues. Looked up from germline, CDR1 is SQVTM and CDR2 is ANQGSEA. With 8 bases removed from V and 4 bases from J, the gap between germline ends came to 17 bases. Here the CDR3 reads CSFHGGVGTEAFF. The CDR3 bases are TGCAGCTTTCACGGGGGCGTCGGCACTGAAGCTTTCTTT.

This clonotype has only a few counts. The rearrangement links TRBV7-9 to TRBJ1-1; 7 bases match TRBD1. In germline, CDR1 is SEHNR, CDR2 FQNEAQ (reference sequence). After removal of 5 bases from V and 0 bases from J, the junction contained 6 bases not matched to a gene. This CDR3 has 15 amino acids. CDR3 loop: CASSRNRGMNTEAFF. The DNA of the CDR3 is TGTGCCAGCAGCAGAAACAGGGGCATGAACACTGAAGCTTTCTTT. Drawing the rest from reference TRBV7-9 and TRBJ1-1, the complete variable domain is DTGVSQNPRHKITKRGQNVTFRCDPISEHNRLYWYRQTLGQGPEFLTYFQNEAQLEKSRLLSDRFSAERPKGSFSTLEIQRTEQGDSAMYLCASSRNRGMNTEAFFGQGTRLTVV.

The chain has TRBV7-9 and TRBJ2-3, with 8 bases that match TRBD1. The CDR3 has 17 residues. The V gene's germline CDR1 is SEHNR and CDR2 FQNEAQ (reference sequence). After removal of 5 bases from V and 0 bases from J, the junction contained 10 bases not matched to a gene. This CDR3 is CASSLLWTGISTDTQYF. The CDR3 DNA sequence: TGTGCCAGCAGCCTGTTATGGACAGGGATTAGCACAGATACGCAGTATTTT.

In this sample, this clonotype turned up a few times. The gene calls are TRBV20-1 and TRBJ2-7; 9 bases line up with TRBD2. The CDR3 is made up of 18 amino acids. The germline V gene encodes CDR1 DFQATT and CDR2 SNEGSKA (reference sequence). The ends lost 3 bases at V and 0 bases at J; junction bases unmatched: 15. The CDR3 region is CSASWIGGRVFSSYEQYF. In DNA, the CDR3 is TGCAGTGCTAGTTGGATTGGCGGGAGGGTCTTCAGCTCCTACGAGCAGTACTTC.

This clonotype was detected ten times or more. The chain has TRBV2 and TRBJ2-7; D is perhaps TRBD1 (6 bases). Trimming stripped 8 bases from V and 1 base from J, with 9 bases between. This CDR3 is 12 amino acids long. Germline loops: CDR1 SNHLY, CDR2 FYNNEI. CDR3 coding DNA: TGTGCCAGCCACGGACAGTCCTACGAGCAGTACTTC. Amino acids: CASHGQSYEQYF.